Below are 8 T cell receptor beta chains sequenced from a single sample in a study of human T cells and chemical hapten exposure. Noted time point: pre-sensitization, week 0. The treatment denotes: therapeutic diphenylcyclopropenone sensitization with weekly scalp DPC. TCRdb reanalysed the RACE reads using MiXCR and keeps one entry per CDR3 protein. The sample holds approximately 370,000 distinct CDR3 sequences, over 5% seen once. The material was whole blood, obtained in connection with sensitization to the hapten diphenylcyclopropenone (DPC). These receptors were taken from a woman aged 18-29 years with alopecia areata. Some clones in this sample may be carry-over from other donors' samples.

This clonotype occurred many times. The V gene is TRBV12-2, the J gene TRBJ1-4; the table's D call TRBD1 went unverified against the DNA. TRBV12-2 corresponds to a pseudogene. The CDR3 spans 18 residues. CDR3 bases: TGTGCAAGTCCCCAGGACAGGGGGGACTTAGGAACTAATGAAAAACTGTTTTTT. Translated, it gives CASPQDRGDLGTNEKLFF.

This clonotype appeared many times. The chain joins TRBV27 to TRBJ2-2; no clear D. Germline V gene sequence: CDR1 MNHEY, CDR2 SMNVEV (reference sequence). The CDR3 has 13 amino acids. V lost 3 bases, J lost 1 base, and 3 bases lay in between. CDR3 region: CASSFLNTGELFF. CDR3 bases: TGTGCCAGCAGTTTCTTGAACACCGGGGAGCTGTTTTTT.

The sample holds many counts of this clonotype. The V call is TRBV6-1, the J call TRBJ1-4; D is unresolved. Trimming pared 4 bases from V and 4 bases from J, leaving 16 bases between. Per germline, CDR1 MNHNS and CDR2 SASEGT. This CDR3 comprises 16 residues. CDR3 amino acids: CASSAREGAFNEKLFF. As DNA, the CDR3 is TGTGCCAGCAGTGCTCGGGAGGGAGCTTTTAATGAAAAACTGTTTTTT.

The gene calls are TRBV4-2 and TRBJ2-1; D remains ambiguous. This CDR3 is built from 16 residues. CDR1 and CDR2 from the germline V gene are LGHNA and YNFKEQ. V lost 0 bases to trimming and J lost 1 base, with 10 bases between them. The CDR3 sequence is CASSQDLVLSYNEQFF. In DNA form, the CDR3 reads TGTGCCAGCAGCCAAGATCTTGTGTTGTCCTACAATGAGCAGTTCTTC.

This clonotype was counted only a few times. The chain couples TRBV20-1 to TRBJ1-2; tentatively, D is TRBD1 (6 bases). Trimming removed 6 bases at V and 2 bases at J, with 13 bases between. The CDR3 sequence is 13 residues long. Germline CDR1 is DFQATT and CDR2 is SNEGSKA (reference sequence). The CDR3 loop is CSARQDANYGYTF. Written as DNA, the CDR3 is TGCAGTGCGCGACAGGACGCAAACTATGGCTACACCTTC.

This clonotype was recorded a few times. The chain couples TRBV18 to TRBJ1-5; 11 bases match TRBD1. CDR3 length: 16 residues. V trimming: 3 bases; J trimming: 2 bases; junction bases outside the gene matches: 3. Per the germline V gene, CDR1 is KGHSH and CDR2 is LQKENI. Here the CDR3 DNA reads TGTGCCAGCTCACCTGGGACAGGGGGTCGCAATCAGCCCCAGCATTTT. It codes for CASSPGTGGRNQPQHF.

This clonotype was picked up many times. The chain has TRBV29-1 and TRBJ2-3, with 8 bases lining up with TRBD2. Germline CDR1 and CDR2: SQVTM and ANQGSEA. Losses at the gene ends were 8 bases for V and 10 bases for J; bases not matched to a gene: 14. This CDR3 is built from 13 residues. The CDR3 DNA sequence: TGCAGCTTCCACCGCGGGGGGCCCGGGGCGCAGTATTTT. As protein: CSFHRGGPGAQYF.

This clonotype appeared many times. The genes are TRBV7-6 and TRBJ2-3; 7 bases are a match to TRBD1. V lost 1 base and J lost 1; bases outside the gene matches: 5. This CDR3 is 16 amino acids long. CDR1 and CDR2 (germline): SGHVS, FNYEAQ. CDR3: CASSLGRGQRTDTQYF. In DNA form, the CDR3 reads TGTGCCAGCAGCTTAGGACGGGGACAGCGCACAGATACGCAGTATTTT.